Following are 30 T cell receptor beta chains from one sample sequenced in a study of shared clonotypes between healthy human individuals. As defined, naive CD8 cells were CD45RO-negative and positively selected for CCR7, with terminally differentiated effector memory CD45RA+ cells excluded. Using immunoSEQ multiplex PCR, the repertoire was profiled, and TCRdb retains in-frame clones only, with some absent. The sample carries about 820,000 clones, more than 85% recorded once. Sample: naive CD8+ T cells sorted from blood. The receptors derive from a man between 25 and 39 years old in good health.

The gene calls are TRBV27 and TRBJ1-3, with D possibly matching TRBD1 (5 bases). This CDR3 region has 14 residues. Germline loops: CDR1 MNHEY, CDR2 SMNVEV (reference sequence). V lost 8 bases, J lost 4 bases, and 15 bases lay in between. CDR3 bases: TGTGCCAGCTCCCCTCGCAGGGAGGGAAACACCATATATTTT. This translates into CASSPRREGNTIYF.

This rearrangement joins TRBV5-6 to TRBJ2-7; TRBD1 is a possible D gene (6 bases). The CDR3 is 14 residues long. V shed 3 bases and J shed 3 bases, with 13 bases lying between them. Germline V CDR1 and CDR2: SGHDT, YYEEEE. The CDR3 DNA sequence: TGTGCCAGCAGCTCTCAGGGGATATACTACGAGCAGTACTTC. Protein sequence: CASSSQGIYYEQYF.

The chain combines TRBV19 with TRBJ2-1; 11 bases are shared with TRBD2. CDR1 and CDR2 (germline): LNHDA, SQIVND (reference sequence). V lost 6 bases and J lost 4; bases outside the gene matches: 8. This CDR3 contains 16 residues. Here the CDR3 DNA reads TGTGCCAGTAGGCCCCCGGGACTAGCGGCTTACAATGAGCAGTTCTTC. It specifies CASRPPGLAAYNEQFF.

This chain connects TRBV7-2 to TRBJ2-5; the D is unclear. There are 16 residues in the CDR3. The V gene's germline CDR1 is SGHTA and CDR2 FQGNSA. Trimming shortened V by 2 bases and J by 5 bases, and 18 bases separated the two germline ends. The CDR3 DNA follows: TGTGCCAGCAGCTTACTGGTACGAAGTTTGCGGGAGACCCAGTACTTC. Protein: CASSLLVRSLRETQYF.

The chain links TRBV5-1 to TRBJ1-4; maybe TRBD1 (6 bases). Germline V CDR1 and CDR2: SGHRS, YFSETQ. Trimming left V 1 base short and J 4 bases short, with 17 bases between. This CDR3 is 17 amino acids long. CDR3 nucleotide sequence: TGCGCCAGCAGCTTGAGGGGGATTGGCACACTTAATGAAAAACTGTTTTTT. Its translation: CASSLRGIGTLNEKLFF.

The chain couples TRBV7-8 to TRBJ2-6, with D perhaps matching TRBD2 (5 bases). The CDR3 covers 15 residues. The germline CDR1 and CDR2 sequences are SGHVS and FQNEAQ. Trimming removed 7 bases from V and 4 bases from J, with 14 bases in between. This CDR3 reads CASTPPGEGANVLTF. In DNA, the CDR3 is TGTGCCAGCACCCCCCCCGGGGAAGGGGCCAACGTCCTGACTTTC.

V usage is TRBV7-8 and J usage is TRBJ2-3; 7 positions agree with TRBD2. V shed 1 base, J shed 4 bases, and the junction held 14 bases outside the gene matches. The germline CDR1 and CDR2 sequences are SGHVS and FQNEAQ. The CDR3 loop spans 18 amino acids. The CDR3 region is CASSLETGGPNMADTQYF. The CDR3 coding sequence is TGTGCCAGCAGCTTAGAGACGGGAGGACCGAACATGGCAGATACGCAGTATTTT.

In regard to this clone: The identical CDR3 is also encoded by other nucleotide sequences in the sample. This chain connects TRBV28 to TRBJ2-1, with D possibly matching TRBD1 (5 bases). The V end lost 6 bases, the J end lost 0 bases, and 9 bases lay between the germline ends. CDR1 and CDR2 from the germline V gene are MDHEN and SYDVKM. CDR3 size: 14 residues. The CDR3 DNA is TGTGCCAGCAGGGGGCCGAGCTCCTACAATGAGCAGTTCTTC. It codes for CASRGPSSYNEQFF.

The chain employs TRBV18 and TRBJ2-7, with 7 nucleotides matching TRBD2. CDR1 is KGHSH and CDR2 is LQKENI in the germline V gene. Trimming cost V 0 bases and J 6 bases; bases outside gene matches: 5. This CDR3 is 14 amino acids long. CDR3 bases: TGTGCCAGCTCACCACCGTGGAGCGGGACCGAGCAGTACTTC. It yields the protein CASSPPWSGTEQYF.

The CDR3 nucleotides are TGTGCCAGCAGCAAAGTAGGGACTAGCGGGAAGACCTACGAGCAGTACTTC. As protein: CASSKVGTSGKTYEQYF. The rearrangement uses TRBV21-1 and TRBJ2-7; the table names TRBD2, a call not compared with the DNA. TRBV21-1 is a known pseudogene. This CDR3 region has 17 residues.

This clone came up once. The chain has TRBV6-6 and TRBJ2-5; 8 positions agree with TRBD1. This CDR3 contains 15 residues. The germline V gene has CDR1 MNHNY and CDR2 SVGAGI (reference sequence). V lost 7 bases, J lost 5 bases, and 12 bases stayed unmatched. Here the CDR3 reads CASILAGGINETQYF. Written as DNA, the CDR3 is TGTGCCAGCATCTTAGCAGGGGGCATTAATGAGACCCAGTACTTC.

The rearrangement joins TRBV27 to TRBJ1-5, with 7 bases lining up with TRBD1. Germline CDR1 and CDR2: MNHEY and SMNVEV (reference sequence). Trimming removed 5 bases from V and 5 bases from J; junction bases left unmatched: 6. The CDR3 is 14 residues long. The CDR3 sequence is CASSPLQGHQPQHF. The CDR3 DNA follows: TGTGCCAGCAGTCCGTTACAGGGGCATCAGCCCCAGCATTTT.

The gene calls are TRBV7-6 and TRBJ2-7; TRBD2 might be the D (5 bases). Germline V gene data show CDR1 as SGHVS and CDR2 as FNYEAQ. The V gene lost 4 bases and the J gene lost 5 bases, with 6 bases spanning the gap. This CDR3 has 11 residues. The CDR3 DNA follows: TGTGCCAGCAGCTCCGGGAACGAGCAGTACTTC. Translated, it gives CASSSGNEQYF. Variable domain in full (rest from reference TRBV7-6 and TRBJ2-7): GAGVSQSPRYKVTKRGQDVALRCDPISGHVSLYWYRQALGQGPEFLTYFNYEAQQDKSGLPNDRFSAERPEGSISTLTIQRTEQRDSAMYRCASSSGNEQYFGPGTRLTVT.

V is TRBV12-2 and J is TRBJ2-5; the table's D call, TRBD2, has no DNA check behind it. TRBV12-2 is annotated as a pseudogene. CDR3 length: 16 amino acids. CDR3 sequence: CASRLETSGRKETQYF. The CDR3 DNA follows: TGTGCAAGTCGCTTAGAGACTAGCGGGAGGAAGGAGACCCAGTACTTC.

The chain joins TRBV6-6 to TRBJ1-2, with TRBD1 matching 7 bases. The trim removed 0 bases at V and 8 bases at J, leaving 6 bases unmatched. Germline V gives CDR1 MNHNY, CDR2 SVGAGI (reference sequence). This CDR3 has 14 amino acids. CDR3 sequence reads: CASSYSRGRDGYTF. In DNA form, the CDR3 reads TGTGCCAGCAGTTACTCGAGGGGGCGGGACGGCTACACCTTC.

This clone was counted a single time. The rearrangement joins TRBV21-1 to TRBJ1-1. TRBV21-1 is described as a pseudogene. CDR3 length equals 16 residues. The CDR3 loop is CASSTSGGHVNTEAFF. CDR3 coding DNA: TGTGCCAGCAGCACCTCGGGGGGACACGTGAACACTGAAGCTTTCTTT.

In its sample, this clone was seen once. The genes are TRBV7-6 and TRBJ1-1; D not certain. The CDR3 length is 13 residues. Trimming took off 1 base at V and 4 bases at J, with 7 bases between the two ends. Germline CDR1 SGHVS, CDR2 FNYEAQ. CDR3 region: CASSLEGSTEAFF. The CDR3 DNA sequence: TGTGCCAGCAGCTTAGAGGGTAGCACTGAAGCTTTCTTT.

This clone turned up a few times. This rearrangement joins TRBV4-1 to TRBJ1-5; D call uncertain. Trimming cost V 1 base and J 0 bases, with 7 bases left between them. The CDR3 consists of 15 residues. Germline V gene data show CDR1 as MGHRA and CDR2 as YSYEKL. The CDR3 DNA sequence: TGCGCCAGCAGCCAAGTGAGGGATAGCAATCAGCCCCAGCATTTT. The encoded protein is CASSQVRDSNQPQHF.

The chain combines TRBV27 with TRBJ2-3; D not certain. Germline V gene data show CDR1 as MNHEY and CDR2 as SMNVEV (reference sequence). Trimming took off 3 bases at V and 4 bases at J, with 17 bases between the two ends. The CDR3 spans 16 residues. The CDR3 reads CASSFSTGKDADTQYF. The CDR3 nucleotides read TGTGCCAGCAGTTTCTCAACCGGAAAGGATGCAGATACGCAGTATTTT.

V usage is TRBV27 and J usage is TRBJ2-1, with D possibly being TRBD1 (6 bases). In germline, CDR1 is MNHEY, CDR2 SMNVEV (reference sequence). Trimming left V 1 base short and J 6 bases short, with 10 bases between. The length of the CDR3 is 14 residues. CDR3 sequence reads: CASSLFGRGNEQFF. Written as DNA, the CDR3 is TGTGCCAGCAGTTTATTCGGCAGGGGCAATGAGCAGTTCTTC.

V and J are TRBV7-3 and TRBJ1-5; D unclear. This CDR3 is built from 13 residues. From germline, CDR1 is SGHTA and CDR2 FQGTGA. Trimming took 2 bases from V and 6 from J, leaving 8 bases between them. CDR3 coding DNA: TGTGCCAGCAGCTTATCGGAGGGTCAGCCCCAGCATTTT. It codes for CASSLSEGQPQHF.

V is TRBV7-9 and J is TRBJ2-1, with unresolved D. The CDR3 spans 13 residues. Germline V gene lookup returns CDR1 SEHNR and CDR2 FQNEAQ (reference sequence). Trimming removed 0 bases at V and 7 bases at J, with 7 bases between. Here the CDR3 DNA reads TGTGCCAGCAGCTTAGCGTTGATGAATGAGCAGTTCTTC. Its translation: CASSLALMNEQFF.

In its sample, this clone was seen once. The chain has TRBV2 and TRBJ2-3, with no clear D. The germline V and J ends were trimmed by 11 bases and 6 bases, with 6 bases remaining between them. This CDR3 has 9 residues. CDR1 and CDR2 (germline): SNHLY, FYNNEI. CDR3 region: CAGLDTQYF. Written as DNA, the CDR3 is TGTGCCGGGCTGGATACGCAGTATTTT.

This rearrangement joins TRBV15 to TRBJ2-7; 10 bases are a match to TRBD2. The CDR3 totals 16 residues. Germline trimming cut 0 bases from V and 0 bases from J; bases unmatched to any gene: 2. Germline loops: CDR1 LNHNV, CDR2 YYDKDF (reference sequence). The CDR3, as DNA: TGTGCCACCAGCAGAGAGGGACTAGCGAGCTCCTACGAGCAGTACTTC. Its protein product is CATSREGLASSYEQYF.

The chain uses TRBV7-8 and TRBJ2-5; 8 bases line up with TRBD1. CDR1 and CDR2 from the germline V gene are SGHVS and FQNEAQ. The J segment lost 5 bases and the V segment lost 3 bases, leaving 8 bases of the junction unmatched. The CDR3 has 15 amino acids. Here the CDR3 DNA reads TGTGCCAGCAGCTTCCTCCAGGGGGCGGGGGAGACCCAGTACTTC. Translating gives CASSFLQGAGETQYF.

The genes are TRBV2 and TRBJ2-5; 11 bases map to TRBD2. Germline lookup yields CDR1 SNHLY and CDR2 FYNNEI. The CDR3 consists of 15 residues. J lost 4 bases, V lost 4 bases, and 5 bases had no gene match. CDR3 DNA sequence: TGTGCCAGCAGTGGACTAGCGGGACAGGGAGAGACCCAGTACTTC. Translating gives CASSGLAGQGETQYF. Full variable domain (rest looked up from reference TRBV2 and TRBJ2-5): EPEVTQTPSHQVTQMGQEVILRCVPISNHLYFYWYRQILGQKVEFLVSFYNNEISEKSEIFDDQFSVERPDGSNFTLKIRSTKLEDSAMYFCASSGLAGQGETQYFGPGTRLLVL.

V gene TRBV15 combines with J gene TRBJ1-5, with 7 bases identical to TRBD1. Germline V gives CDR1 LNHNV, CDR2 YYDKDF (reference sequence). The CDR3 runs to 16 residues. After removal of 3 bases from V and 5 bases from J, the junction contained 10 bases not matched to a gene. The CDR3 is CATSSTGTDGYQPQHF. Here the CDR3 DNA reads TGTGCCACCAGCAGCACCGGGACAGATGGTTATCAGCCCCAGCATTTT.

This clone was detected only once. J is TRBJ2-1 and V is TRBV4-1; 8 bases line up with TRBD2. The germline V gene encodes CDR1 MGHRA and CDR2 YSYEKL. V dropped 3 bases and J dropped 8; count of bases not matched to a gene: 12. The CDR3 is 16 amino acids. The CDR3 DNA reads TGCGCCAGCAGCCAGAGCGGGAGCCAGGTTGCCGATGAGCAGTTCTTC. Translating gives CASSQSGSQVADEQFF.

The chain links TRBV4-3 to TRBJ1-2; no clear D gene. Germline V gene sequence: CDR1 LGHNA, CDR2 YSLEER. V was clipped by 0 bases and J by 5 bases, with 16 bases between them. CDR3 length equals 16 residues. CDR3 sequence reads: CASSQESTVSPYGYTF. CDR3 coding DNA: TGCGCCAGCAGCCAAGAATCCACCGTATCTCCTTATGGCTACACCTTC.

The rearrangement joins TRBV5-1 to TRBJ2-7; the D gene is possibly TRBD2 (5 bases). This CDR3 contains 14 residues. The germline V gene has CDR1 SGHRS and CDR2 YFSETQ. Trimming removed 0 bases at V and 3 bases at J, with 10 bases between. CDR3 coding DNA: TGCGCCAGCAGCTTGGAGCGGTCGCACTACGAGCAGTACTTC. It is translated as CASSLERSHYEQYF.